Listed below are T cell receptor beta chains from one sample, sequenced in a study of T cell changes during pregnancy in multiple sclerosis. This table comes from immunoSEQ multiplex PCR, and its TCRdb copy is limited to in-frame clones, with some not included. The sample has 90,000 to 120,000 clones; roughly 92% are singletons. Sequences were derived from peripheral blood, sampled in the third trimester of pregnancy. All receptors derive from a female donor in good health, enrolled as a control in a pregnancy study. CDR3s include the opening cysteine and the closing phenylalanine or tryptophan. The size entry is marked missing in some rows and otherwise reads once, few, many or a size class.

J | size | V | CDR3
TRBJ1-2 | . | TRBV9 | CASSVIGQGVGYTF
TRBJ2-7 | . | TRBV5-1 | CASSLGGDGEQYF
TRBJ2-6 | . | TRBV7-2 | CASSSDRAGANVLTF
TRBJ1-1 | . | TRBV2 | CASGGGINTEAFF
TRBJ2-3 | . | TRBV27 | CASSHTDTQYF
TRBJ2-2 | . | TRBV5-1 | CASSLEGQPNTGELFF
TRBJ2-3 | once | TRBV5-1 | CASSPGASGGTDTQYF
TRBJ1-3 | . | TRBV9 | CASSVGTGSGNTIYF
TRBJ1-1 | . | TRBV4-2 | CASSQSSIQGSNTEAFF
TRBJ1-1 | few | TRBV27 | CASSTTGGMNTEAFF